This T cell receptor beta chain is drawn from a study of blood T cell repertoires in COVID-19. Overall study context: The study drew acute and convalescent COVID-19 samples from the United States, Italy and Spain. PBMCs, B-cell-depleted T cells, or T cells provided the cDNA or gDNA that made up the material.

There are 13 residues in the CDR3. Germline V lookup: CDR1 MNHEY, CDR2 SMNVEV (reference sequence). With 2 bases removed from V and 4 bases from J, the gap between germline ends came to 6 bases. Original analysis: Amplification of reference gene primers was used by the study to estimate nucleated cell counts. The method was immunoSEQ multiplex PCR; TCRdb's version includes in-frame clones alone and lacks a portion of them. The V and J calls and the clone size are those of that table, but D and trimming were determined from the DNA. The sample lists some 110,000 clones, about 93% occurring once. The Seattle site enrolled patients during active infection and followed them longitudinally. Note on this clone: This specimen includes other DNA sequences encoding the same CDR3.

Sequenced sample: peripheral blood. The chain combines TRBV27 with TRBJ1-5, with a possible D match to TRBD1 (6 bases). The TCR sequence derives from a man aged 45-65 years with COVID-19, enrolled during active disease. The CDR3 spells CASSLGQNQPQHF. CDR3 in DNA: TGTGCCAGCAGTTTAGGACAGAATCAGCCCCAGCATTTT.